Reported below is one T cell receptor beta chain. This clone was detected a few times. The antigen it recognizes is unknown. The sample holds no much larger clone one base away, and base qualities are not on file. Sequences SGDLS (CDR1) and YYNGEE (CDR2) are obtained from the germline V gene. The CDR3 starts with the cysteine, ends with the phenylalanine, and has 17 residues. The sequence is cut down to CDR3 DNA, 51 bases in frame from base 1. V and J lose 3 bases and 2 bases, and a span of 15 bases separates them. All of the isolated RNA was reverse transcribed with the High Capacity cDNA Reverse Transcription Kit, so expressed TCRB transcripts were sequenced. Deep immunoSEQ sequencing was performed on naive, central memory and regulatory T cell samples, with an average of roughly 4 million total reads per sample. Sorted cells were lysed in RLT buffer, and RNA was extracted using DNase-treated RNeasy Micro or Mini kits according to cell number. Each cell subset was processed on its own to prevent cross-contamination, while patient and healthy donor samples were processed together. TCRB sequences were amplified from cDNA with the immunoSEQ multiplex PCR, producing 87-bp fragments spanning the CDR3 region. Sequencing of the amplicons was done on the Illumina HiSeq platform. For the original study's pipeline: Synthetic template baselines were used to correct PCR bias computationally, reads within Hamming distance 2 were collapsed, and singletons that could not be merged were discarded. Reads were aligned to IMGT to assign V, D and J genes, CDR3 length, and insertions or deletions at six rearrangement sites. Within each subset, clonotype counts were normalized to sorted cell number, and only after that were true diversity and Gini coefficients computed with the tcR R package. The overlap coefficient, calculated on TCRB nucleotide sequences, was used to measure repertoire sharing. Out-of-frame TCRB sequences from naive cells were analyzed as a proxy for the pre-selection repertoire. This is the immuneACCESS table as TCRdb keeps it, with only in-frame sequences that have V and J called. A part of the clones is gone; compared with another copy, unresolved V genes explain less than half, and the rest is unexplained. V and J calls and clone size are those listed in that table; D and trimming were worked out from the DNA. The sample has 600,000 to 750,000 clones on record, around an eighth of them singletons. The top ten clones comprise over 0.1% of the sample.

From each donor, a single peripheral blood sample of about 100 mL on average was drawn into heparinised tubes. Naive, central memory, regulatory and stem cell-like memory CD4+ T cells were sorted on a BD FACSAria II using a panel including CD45RO, CCR7, CD25, CD127, CD95 and CD27. Every sorted population had a purity above 95%. PBMCs were isolated right away by Lymphoprep density gradient centrifugation and were stained directly, without culture. Samples were stained and sorted in pairs, with one healthy donor and one patient per experiment, so that batch effects were minimized. The data were obtained in a study of beta chain features in type 1 diabetes (dated 2018 in TCRdb). Background for the entire study: Mean age, gender distribution, total cell number and subset yield were not different between patients and healthy donors. A total of around 110,000,000 sorted cells were examined across all samples, and a strong correlation was observed between cell number per subset and RNA yield. In the study, TCRB repertoires of sorted circulating CD4+ T cell subsets from recently diagnosed type 1 diabetes patients were compared with those of matched healthy donors. Regulatory and stem cell-like memory subsets were isolated from only 8 patients and about 8 healthy donors, whereas naive and central memory subsets came from all 30 or so donors.

On the study overall, not on this receptor specifically: The naive, central memory and regulatory TCRB repertoires appeared to resemble one another more closely among patients than among healthy donors. PCR may preferentially amplify shorter templates, but because patient and control samples were amplified and corrected together, any resulting skew would affect both groups equally. Because the HLA sub-analyses included only small numbers of individuals, any influence of HLA type on TCRB rearrangement was left unresolved. At VDJ recombination sites, type 1 diabetes patients had fewer insertions and more deleted nucleotides, which implies abnormalities in thymic rearrangement. Because cDNA was sequenced instead of genomic DNA, activated cells with high expression could be over-represented, although the groups did not differ in activation or CD3 levels. A moderate but significant shortening of TCRB CDR3 length was observed in type 1 diabetes patients in all four CD4+ subsets.

The chain is assembled from TRBV9 and TRBJ1-6; the best D guess is TRBD1, with 5 bases matching. This TCR came from a man aged 30 to 45 with type 1 diabetes. The sequenced sample was naive CD4+ T cells from blood. In the paper's terms, the cell subset or site label means: true naive CD4+ T cells. The DNA is as follows: TGTGCCAGCAGCGCCCTCCAGGGAAGCCCCTATAATTCACCCCTCCACTTT. Translated, this gives CASSALQGSPYNSPLHF.